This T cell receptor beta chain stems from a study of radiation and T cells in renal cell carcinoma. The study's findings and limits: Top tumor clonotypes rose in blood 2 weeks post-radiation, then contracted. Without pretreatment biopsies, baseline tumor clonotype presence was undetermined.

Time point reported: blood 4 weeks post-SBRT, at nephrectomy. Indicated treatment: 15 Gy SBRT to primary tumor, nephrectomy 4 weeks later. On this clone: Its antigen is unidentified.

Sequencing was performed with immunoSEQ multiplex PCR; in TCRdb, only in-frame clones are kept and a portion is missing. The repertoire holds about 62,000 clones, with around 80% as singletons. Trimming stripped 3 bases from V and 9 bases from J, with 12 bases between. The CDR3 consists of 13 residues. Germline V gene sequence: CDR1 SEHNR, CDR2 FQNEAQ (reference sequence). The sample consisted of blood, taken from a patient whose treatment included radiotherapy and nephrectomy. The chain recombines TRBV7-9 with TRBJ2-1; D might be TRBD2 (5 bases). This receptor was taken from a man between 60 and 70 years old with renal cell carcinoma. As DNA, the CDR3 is TGTGCCAGCAGCTTGCTAGCAGAGGGTGAGCAGTTCTTC. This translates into CASSLLAEGEQFF. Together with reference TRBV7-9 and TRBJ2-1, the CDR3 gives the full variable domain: DTGVSQNPRHKITKRGQNVTFRCDPISEHNRLYWYRQTLGQGPEFLTYFQNEAQLEKSRLLSDRFSAERPKGSFSTLEIQRTEQGDSAMYLCASSLLAEGEQFFGPGTRLTVL.